This is a list of T cell receptor beta chains from one sample in a study of T cell repertoires in cytomegalovirus infection. Via MiXCR, TCRdb re-called the reads, giving one row per CDR3 protein. The data hold roughly 310,000 distinct CDR3 sequences, with roughly a sixth observed a single time. The sequenced sample was PBMCs. The receptors were gathered from a human donor in good health (CMV status not recorded). Some clones in this sample may be carry-over from other donors' samples. Both conserved end residues are part of each CDR3. D genes are given only for firm matches. Expanded clones are given a class, and other clones once, few, many or no size at all.

>-|TRBV18|16|-|TRBJ1-1
CASSPPGRSVNTEAFF
TGTGCCAGCTCACCACCGGGCAGGTCTGTCAACACTGAAGCTTTCTTT
>-|TRBV20-1|14|once|TRBJ2-7
CSASPSARAGEQYF
TGCAGTGCTAGTCCCTCCGCAAGGGCGGGCGAGCAGTACTTC
>TRBD1|TRBV11-3|17|many|TRBJ2-3
CASSLGQGVPSTDTQYF
TGTGCCAGCAGCTTGGGACAGGGGGTTCCTAGCACAGATACGCAGTATTTT
>-|TRBV20-1|13|few|TRBJ1-1
CSASPGSNTEAFF
TGCAGTGCTAGTCCAGGGTCGAACACTGAAGCTTTCTTT
>-|TRBV12-3/TRBV12-4|14|few|TRBJ2-1
CASTPSAPYNEQFF
TGTGCCAGCACCCCCAGCGCTCCCTACAATGAGCAGTTCTTC
>-|TRBV7-2|15|many|TRBJ1-2
CASSLERGANYGYTF
TGTGCCAGCAGCTTAGAGAGGGGGGCTAACTATGGCTACACCTTC
>-|TRBV28|15|once|TRBJ1-3
CASSPHGGAGNTIYF
TGTGCCAGCAGCCCTCATGGGGGCGCGGGAAACACCATATATTTT
>-|TRBV5-1|13|-|TRBJ1-1
CASSFNGNTEAFF
TGCGCCAGCAGCTTTAACGGGAACACTGAAGCTTTCTTT
>-|TRBV7-2|14|many|TRBJ1-1
CASSLLGPNTEAFF
TGTGCCAGCAGCTTATTGGGTCCGAACACTGAAGCTTTCTTT
>-|TRBV2|12|once|TRBJ2-7
CASTGIGGEQYF
TGTGCCAGCACCGGCATAGGGGGCGAGCAGTACTTC
>-|TRBV7-3|13|few|TRBJ2-3
CASSSPPLDTQYF
TGTGCCAGCAGCTCTCCCCCCTTAGATACGCAGTATTTT
>-|TRBV7-9|14|many|TRBJ1-3
CASSPGAGGNTIYF
TGTGCCAGCAGCCCTGGAGCAGGGGGAAACACCATATATTTT
>TRBD1|TRBV19|16|few|TRBJ2-7
CASSYRSGTGGYEQYF
TGTGCCAGTAGTTACCGATCCGGGACAGGGGGCTACGAGCAGTACTTC
>-|TRBV28|17|many|TRBJ1-5
CASSLYLGDTGNQPQHF
TGTGCCAGCAGCTTATACCTGGGGGACACCGGCAATCAGCCCCAGCATTTT
>-|TRBV7-6|13|many|TRBJ1-5
CASSFGSNQPQHF
TGTGCCAGCAGCTTCGGCAGCAATCAGCCCCAGCATTTT
>-|TRBV2|14|few|TRBJ1-4
CASRWQGTNEKLFF
TGTGCCAGCAGGTGGCAGGGAACTAATGAAAAACTGTTTTTT
>-|TRBV11-1|13|-|TRBJ1-2
CASSFIGGRGYTF
TGTGCCAGCAGCTTTATCGGGGGCCGTGGCTACACCTTC
>TRBD1|TRBV4-1|16|-|TRBJ1-4
CASSQFPGTANEKLFF
TGCGCCAGCAGCCAATTCCCCGGGACAGCAAATGAAAAACTGTTTTTT
>-|TRBV19|14|few|TRBJ1-1
CASTTHGGVPEAFF
TGTGCCAGTACCACCCACGGAGGGGTTCCTGAAGCTTTCTTT
>-|TRBV7-6|13|many|TRBJ2-3
CASSPRVTDTQYF
TGTGCCAGCAGCCCTCGAGTTACAGATACGCAGTATTTT
>TRBD1|TRBV18|17|few|TRBJ2-3
CASSPNIVDRGTDTQYF
TGTGCCAGCTCACCAAATATTGTGGACAGGGGTACAGATACGCAGTATTTT
>-|TRBV15|15|few|TRBJ2-5
CATSRGGGQQETQYF
TGTGCCACCAGCAGAGGGGGGGGACAGCAAGAGACCCAGTACTTC
>TRBD2|TRBV2|16|-|TRBJ2-3
CASSTGLARYADTQYF
TGTGCCAGCAGCACGGGACTAGCGAGATACGCAGATACGCAGTATTTT
>-|TRBV2|14|-|TRBJ1-5
CASSDRTGNQPQHF
TGTGCCAGCAGTGATCGCACAGGGAATCAGCCCCAGCATTTT
>TRBD2|TRBV20-1|16|many|TRBJ2-3
CSASPPRSGVEDTQYF
TGCAGTGCTTCCCCTCCGCGTAGCGGGGTGGAAGATACGCAGTATTTT
>TRBD1|TRBV4-1|18|many|TRBJ1-5
CASSQVVGQGRNNQPQHF
TGCGCCAGCAGCCAAGTTGTAGGACAGGGAAGAAACAATCAGCCCCAGCATTTT
>-|TRBV7-2|15|few|TRBJ1-3
CASSLAAGAGNTIYF
TGTGCCAGCAGCTTAGCTGCCGGGGCTGGAAACACCATATATTTT
>TRBD1|TRBV10-3|13|many|TRBJ1-1
CASARDRETEAFF
TGTGCCAGCGCCCGGGACAGGGAAACTGAAGCTTTCTTT
>-|TRBV7-2|14|many|TRBJ1-4
CASSPGAGHEKLFF
TGTGCCAGCAGCCCCGGGGCAGGGCACGAAAAACTGTTTTTT
>-|TRBV28|15|-|TRBJ2-7
CASSNDGGSSYEQYF
TGTGCCAGCAGTAATGATGGTGGTAGCTCCTACGAGCAGTACTTC
>TRBD2|TRBV5-6|17|-|TRBJ2-5
CASSLRTSGGGRETQYF
TGTGCCAGCAGCTTGAGGACTAGCGGGGGTGGTCGAGAGACCCAGTACTTC
>-|TRBV12-3/TRBV12-4|17|few|TRBJ1-5
CASSLWRYGVGNQPQHF
TGTGCCAGCAGTTTATGGCGTTACGGGGTCGGCAATCAGCCCCAGCATTTT
>-|TRBV12-5|13|few|TRBJ2-7
CASGLDRGFEQYF
TGTGCTAGTGGTTTGGATAGGGGTTTCGAGCAGTACTTC